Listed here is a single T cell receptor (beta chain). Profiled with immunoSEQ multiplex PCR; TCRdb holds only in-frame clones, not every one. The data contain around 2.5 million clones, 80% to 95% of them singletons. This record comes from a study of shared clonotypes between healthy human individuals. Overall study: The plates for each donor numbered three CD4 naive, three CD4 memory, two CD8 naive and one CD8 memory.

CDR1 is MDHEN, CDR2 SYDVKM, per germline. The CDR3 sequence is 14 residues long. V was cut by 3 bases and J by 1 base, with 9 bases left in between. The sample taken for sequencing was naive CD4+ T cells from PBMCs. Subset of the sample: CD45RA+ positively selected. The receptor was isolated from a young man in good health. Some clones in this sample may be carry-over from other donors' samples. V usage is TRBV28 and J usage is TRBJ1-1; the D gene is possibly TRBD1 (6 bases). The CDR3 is CASSLGTTNTEAFF. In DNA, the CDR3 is TGTGCCAGCAGTTTGGGGACAACGAACACTGAAGCTTTCTTT. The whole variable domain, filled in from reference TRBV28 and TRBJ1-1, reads DVKVTQSSRYLVKRTGEKVFLECVQDMDHENMFWYRQDPGLGLRLIYFSYDVKMKEKGDIPEGYSVSREKKERFSLILESASTNQTSMYLCASSLGTTNTEAFFGQGTRLTVV.